What follows are 6 T cell receptor beta chains derived from one specimen sequenced in a study of blood T cell repertoires in COVID-19. Profiled with immunoSEQ multiplex PCR; TCRdb holds only in-frame clones, not every one. Among under 55,000 clones listed, about 92% were seen once. Sequencing was done on a sample of peripheral blood. The source of these receptors is a human donor in a cohort sampled during active COVID-19.

The rearrangement joins TRBV9 to TRBJ2-5; TRBD2 matches at 9 bases. The CDR3 extends over 17 amino acids. V was clipped by 4 bases and J by 5 bases; unmatched bases: 15. CDR1 and CDR2 (germline): SGDLS, YYNGEE. The CDR3 sequence is CASSTTGAGGPFETQYF. The CDR3 DNA reads TGTGCCAGCAGCACAACTGGGGCGGGAGGGCCGTTTGAGACCCAGTACTTC.

CDR3 nucleotides: TGTGCCACCAGTGATCACACTAGTACCAATGAGCAGTTCTTC. Its protein is CATSDHTSTNEQFF. V and J are TRBV24-1 and TRBJ2-1; the D gene is possibly TRBD2 (5 bases). V gave up 3 bases and J gave up 6 bases, with 11 bases separating them. This CDR3 comprises 14 residues. Germline CDR1 is KGHDR and CDR2 is SFDVKD.

The sample holds one count of this clone. The chain recombines TRBV30 with TRBJ1-5; D is uncertain. The CDR3 loop spans 14 amino acids. Germline-derived CDR1 and CDR2 are GTSNPN and SVGIG (reference sequence). Trimming took 0 bases from V and 9 from J, leaving 15 bases between them. CDR3 DNA sequence: TGTGCCTGGAGTGTATGGTATGTTATCAGGCCCCAGCATTTT. Its translation is CAWSVWYVIRPQHF.

The chain combines TRBV6-5 with TRBJ2-7, with TRBD1 matching 9 bases. CDR3 length: 14 amino acids. V gave up 10 bases and J gave up 6 bases; unmatched junction bases: 13. In germline, CDR1 is MNHEY, CDR2 SVGAGI. CDR3 loop: CATRGGTGRGEQYF. DNA for the CDR3: TGTGCCACCCGAGGGGGGACAGGGAGAGGCGAGCAGTACTTC.

The chain uses TRBV5-1 and TRBJ2-1; 10 bases line up with TRBD2. This CDR3 has 15 residues. The V and J ends lost 4 bases and 7 bases, in that order; junction bases with no gene match: 8. Germline V gives CDR1 SGHRS, CDR2 YFSETQ. The CDR3 sequence is CASSAIAGGRNEQFF. The DNA of the CDR3 is TGCGCCAGCAGCGCAATAGCGGGAGGCCGGAATGAGCAGTTCTTC.

The chain links TRBV2 to TRBJ2-7, with 9 bases fitting TRBD2. V was pared by 6 bases and J by 2 bases, with 20 bases of the junction left unmatched. Germline CDR1 and CDR2: SNHLY and FYNNEI. The CDR3 is 19 residues long. DNA of the CDR3: TGTGCCAGCAGAAAAACCGCGCTAGCGGGGACCTTAAGTCCCTACGAGCAGTACGTC. The encoded protein is CASRKTALAGTLSPYEQYV.